This T cell receptor (beta chain) was observed in a study of blood T cell repertoires in COVID-19. About the research overall: There were acute and convalescent COVID-19 samples, and they came from the United States, Italy and Spain. The analysed material was cDNA or gDNA that came from T cells, B-cell-depleted T cells, or PBMCs.

Study processing details: Cell counts per sample came from amplifying reference gene primers. Assay used: immunoSEQ multiplex PCR; TCRdb lists only in-frame clones, some missing. V and J calls and clone size are copied from that table; D and trimming were computed from the DNA. The sample gives 120,000 or so clones, 70% to 80% of which show up once; 7.9% is in the top ten. The sequence was collected from a human donor in a cohort sampled during active COVID-19. The sequencing sample was made of peripheral blood.

The CDR3: CASSRDAASGANVLTF. In DNA form, the CDR3 reads TGTGCCAGCAGCCGAGACGCGGCGTCTGGGGCCAACGTCCTGACTTTC. The genes are TRBV3-1 (or the pseudogene TRBV3-2) and TRBJ2-6; no clear D. Looked up from germline, CDR1 is LGHDT and CDR2 is YNNKEL (reference sequence). The germline V and J ends were trimmed by 4 bases and 1 base, with 11 bases remaining between them. CDR3 length equals 16 residues.